This TCR beta chain was sequenced in a study of beta chain features in type 1 diabetes. Findings and limits, study-wide: When Type 1 diabetes patients were examined, their TCRB CDR3s proved moderately but significantly shorter in all four CD4+ subsets.

Investigators reverse transcribed all isolated RNA, so they sequenced expressed TCRB transcripts. Assay used: immunoSEQ multiplex PCR; TCRdb lists only in-frame clones, some missing. The sample lists some 300,000 clones; under 8.5% were seen once. As to this clone: The antigen remains unidentified.

Each sorted fraction was over 95% pure. This clonotype was sampled from a young woman in good health. The sample was central memory CD4+ T cells from blood.

CDR3 sequence reads: CASSPGTVHLDTQYF. As DNA, the CDR3 is TGTGCCAGCTCCCCCGGGACAGTACATCTAGATACGCAGTATTTT. This chain connects TRBV18 to TRBJ2-3; 7 bases match TRBD1. There are 15 residues in the CDR3. V dropped 6 bases and J dropped 5; count of bases not matched to a gene: 11. The germline V gene has CDR1 KGHSH and CDR2 LQKENI. Drawing the rest from reference TRBV18 and TRBJ2-3, the complete variable domain is NAGVMQNPRHLVRRRGQEARLRCSPMKGHSHVYWYRQLPEEGLKFMVYLQKENIIDESGMPKERFSAEFPKEGPSILRIQQVVRGDSAAYFCASSPGTVHLDTQYFGPGTRLTVL.